Sequencing of this T cell receptor beta chain was carried out in a study of blood T cell repertoires in COVID-19. For the study at large: T cells, B-cell-depleted T cells, or PBMCs provided the cDNA or gDNA that served as material.

The germline V gene encodes CDR1 SGHTA and CDR2 FQGTGA. V was cut by 3 bases and J by 3 bases, with 8 bases left in between. The CDR3 totals 13 residues. TCRdb's table, derived via immunoSEQ multiplex PCR, lists solely in-frame clones and lacks some. Of about 68,000 clones listed, about 83% are singletons. This TCR was sampled from a man at least 80 years old with acute or convalescent COVID-19. Sequenced sample: peripheral blood. The V and J genes are TRBV7-3 and TRBJ1-1; no reliable D call. The CDR3 is CASSFAGDTEAFF. CDR3 DNA sequence: TGTGCCAGCAGCTTTGCGGGCGACACTGAAGCTTTCTTT. Filled out from reference TRBV7-3 and TRBJ1-1, the complete variable domain reads GAGVSQTPSNKVTEKGKYVELRCDPISGHTALYWYRQSLGQGPEFLIYFQGTGAADDSGLPNDRFFAVRPEGSVSTLKIQRTERGDSAVYLCASSFAGDTEAFFGQGTRLTVV.